A selection of T cell receptor beta chains follows, all from one sample in a study of monozygotic twins with inflammatory bowel disease. From its re-call of the 5' RACE reads, TCRdb lists each CDR3 protein once, without DNA. The sample table sets out about 380,000 distinct CDR3 sequences. Sequencing was done on a sample of blood. The source of these receptors is a human donor with ulcerative colitis or Crohn's disease, or a healthy co-twin of an affected twin (not recorded which). CDR3s include the opening cysteine and the closing phenylalanine or tryptophan.

v_gene	j_gene	CDR3aa
TRBV6-5	TRBJ1-2	CASSYRQGGNYGYTF
TRBV27	TRBJ1-6	CASSLGDRVSPLHF
TRBV12-3/TRBV12-4	TRBJ1-1	CASSFGSENTEAFF
TRBV12-3/TRBV12-4	TRBJ2-7	CASSLGGAVGYEQYF
TRBV5-4	TRBJ1-1	CASSLADSFEAFF
TRBV14	TRBJ1-2	CASSQALGGDRRNYGYTF
TRBV5-6	TRBJ1-1	CASSPPDGLIEAFF
TRBV20-1	TRBJ2-1	CSARRPPNEQFF
TRBV27	TRBJ2-6	CASSLRSDYSGANVLTF
TRBV6-1	TRBJ2-7	CASSHLMGNEQYF
TRBV7-2	TRBJ2-1	CASSSPVWDSYNEQFF
TRBV19	TRBJ2-2	CASSGSRGGTGELFF
TRBV7-9	TRBJ2-1	CASSLLVGTLNEQFF
TRBV3-1	TRBJ1-2	CASSQKLRNGYTF
TRBV29-1	TRBJ2-3	CSAEGQGYADTQYF
TRBV20-1	TRBJ1-5	CSAREDRGIGQPQHF
TRBV12-3/TRBV12-4	TRBJ1-1	CASTLLRQGVIAEAFF
TRBV4-3	TRBJ2-3	CASSQGSGGSDTQYF
TRBV7-8	TRBJ2-4	CASSFSQGKDIQYF
TRBV27	TRBJ2-7	CASTARGSSYYEQYF
TRBV27	TRBJ2-3	CASSSTSGGAWSTDTQYF
TRBV5-8	TRBJ2-2	CATTRQGYTGELFF
TRBV12-3/TRBV12-4	TRBJ2-7	CASSLSGFGYEQYF
TRBV12-3/TRBV12-4	TRBJ1-1	CASRREGRRLRRVYTEAFF
TRBV4-3	TRBJ2-3	CASSQGDSYTDTQYF
TRBV6-5	TRBJ1-2	CASSPGYDYTF
TRBV7-2	TRBJ2-3	CASSSQRGGEYF
TRBV10-3	TRBJ2-1	CAISLTGTGGPNEQFF
TRBV11-2	TRBJ1-6	CASSGRTGGNSPLHF
TRBV27	TRBJ2-7	CASSLIGREAAYDQYF
TRBV20-1	TRBJ2-1	CSAIDRDNEQFF
TRBV9	TRBJ2-1	CASSVAGRHNEQFF